This TCR beta chain appears in the sequencing data of a study of human T cells and chemical hapten exposure. Study information: Small volume differences among pooled libraries mainly caused per-sample TCR yield variation.

This CDR3 spans 14 amino acids. CDR1 SQVTM and CDR2 ANQGSEA come from the germline V gene. Losses at the gene ends were 7 bases for V and 9 bases for J; bases not matched to a gene: 11. General study findings and limits: Versus controls, expanded TCRs had significantly more large CDR3 similarity clusters.

TCRdb independently ran MiXCR on the RACE reads; one entry per CDR3 protein. This table holds 240,000 or so distinct CDR3 sequences, about 8.6% found once. Time point defined: pre-sensitization, week 0. Treatment here: therapeutic diphenylcyclopropenone sensitization with weekly scalp DPC. To note about this clonotype: Antigen specificity is unknown.

The clonotype comes from a woman aged 40 to 50 with alopecia areata. Some clones in this sample may be carry-over from other donors' samples. The chain uses TRBV29-1 and TRBJ2-1; the match to TRBD2 covers 11 bases. The source material was whole blood, sampled in connection with sensitization to the hapten diphenylcyclopropenone (DPC). Here the CDR3 DNA reads TGCAGCGCCAATAGCGGGAGGGCCGCCAGTGAGCAGTTCTTC. Protein product: CSANSGRAASEQFF.